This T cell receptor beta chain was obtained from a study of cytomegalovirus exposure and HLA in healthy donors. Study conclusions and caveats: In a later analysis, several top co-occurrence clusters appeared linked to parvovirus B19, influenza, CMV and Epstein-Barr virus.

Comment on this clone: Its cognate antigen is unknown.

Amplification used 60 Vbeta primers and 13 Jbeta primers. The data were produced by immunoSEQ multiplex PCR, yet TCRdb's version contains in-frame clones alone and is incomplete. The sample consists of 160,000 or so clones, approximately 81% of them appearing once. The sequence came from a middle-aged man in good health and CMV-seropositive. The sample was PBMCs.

This CDR3 reads CASSESWATTNYGYTF. Written as DNA, the CDR3 is TGTGCCAGCAGTGAAAGCTGGGCTACCACTAACTATGGCTACACCTTC. The chain carries TRBV2 and TRBJ1-2, with D hard to call. This CDR3 has 16 residues. Trimming removed 2 bases at V and 0 bases at J, with 13 bases between. Germline V CDR1 and CDR2: SNHLY, FYNNEI.